Below, 5 T cell receptor beta chains from the same sample are listed, as sequenced in a study of shared clonotypes between healthy human individuals. Profiled with immunoSEQ multiplex PCR; TCRdb holds only in-frame clones, not every one. Of under 120,000 clones in the sample, about 72% were seen once. The specimen was memory CD8+ T cells sorted from blood. Indicated subset: CD45RO+ cells pooled with CCR7-negative TemRA cells. These receptors were taken from a woman under 40 in good health.

This chain links TRBV25-1 with TRBJ1-2; no reliable D call. The V gene's germline CDR1 is MGHDK and CDR2 SYGVNS. The CDR3 consists of 12 residues. V lost 1 base to trimming and J lost 5 bases, with 5 bases between them. CDR3 in DNA: TGTGCCAGCAGTGAATTGGGTTATGGCTACACCTTC. As protein: CASSELGYGYTF.

This clone appeared a few times. The rearrangement links TRBV27 to TRBJ2-3; D unclear. V was trimmed by 9 bases and J by 2 bases, leaving 15 bases between them. Germline-derived CDR1 and CDR2 are MNHEY and SMNVEV (reference sequence). This CDR3 comprises 14 residues. The CDR3 reads CASTGQMSTDTQYF. CDR3 DNA sequence: TGTGCCAGTACTGGGCAGATGTCCACAGATACGCAGTATTTT.

This chain joins TRBV29-1 and TRBJ2-7, with D unclear. Trimming cost V 0 bases and J 3 bases, with 9 bases left between them. Germline CDR1 and CDR2: SQVTM and ANQGSEA. This CDR3 region has 13 residues. CDR3 coding DNA: TGCAGCGTTGAAGATCCAGAGCACTACGAGCAGTACTTC. It encodes CSVEDPEHYEQYF.

The chain joins TRBV6-4 to TRBJ1-4; TRBD1 matches at 7 bases. Per germline, CDR1 MRHNA and CDR2 SNTAGT. The CDR3 covers 16 residues. The junction had 8 bases not matched to a gene; V was cut back by 0 bases and J by 7 bases. CDR3 protein: CASSDSSGTASEKLFF. The CDR3, as DNA: TGTGCCAGCAGTGACTCGTCTGGGACAGCGAGTGAAAAACTGTTTTTT.

The V gene is TRBV5-4, the J gene TRBJ1-2; 8 nucleotides agree with TRBD1. Germline V gives CDR1 SGHNT, CDR2 YYREEE (reference sequence). V shed 4 bases, J shed 4 bases, and the junction held 6 bases outside the gene matches. This CDR3 comprises 14 residues. CDR3 in amino acids: CASSVGQGGYGYTF. The CDR3 DNA reads as TGTGCCAGCAGCGTCGGACAGGGAGGCTATGGCTACACCTTC. Full variable domain (missing parts from reference TRBV5-4 and TRBJ1-2): ETGVTQSPTHLIKTRGQQVTLRCSSQSGHNTVSWYQQALGQGPQFIFQYYREEENGRGNFPPRFSGLQFPNYSSELNVNALELDDSALYLCASSVGQGGYGYTFGSGTRLTVV.